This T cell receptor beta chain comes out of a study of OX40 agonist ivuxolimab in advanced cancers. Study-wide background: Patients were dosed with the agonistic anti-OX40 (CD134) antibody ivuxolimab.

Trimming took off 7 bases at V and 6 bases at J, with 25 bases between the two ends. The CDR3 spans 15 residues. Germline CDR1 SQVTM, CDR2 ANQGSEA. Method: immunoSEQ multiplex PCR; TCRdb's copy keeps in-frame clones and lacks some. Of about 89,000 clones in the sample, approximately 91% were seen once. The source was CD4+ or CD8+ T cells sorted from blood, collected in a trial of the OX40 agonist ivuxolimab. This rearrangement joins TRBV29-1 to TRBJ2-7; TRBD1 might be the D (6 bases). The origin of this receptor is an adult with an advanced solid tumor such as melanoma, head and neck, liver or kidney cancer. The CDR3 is CSARAGTSLLGEQYF. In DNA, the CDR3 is TGCAGCGCGCGGGCAGGGACATCTTTATTGGGCGAGCAGTACTTC.